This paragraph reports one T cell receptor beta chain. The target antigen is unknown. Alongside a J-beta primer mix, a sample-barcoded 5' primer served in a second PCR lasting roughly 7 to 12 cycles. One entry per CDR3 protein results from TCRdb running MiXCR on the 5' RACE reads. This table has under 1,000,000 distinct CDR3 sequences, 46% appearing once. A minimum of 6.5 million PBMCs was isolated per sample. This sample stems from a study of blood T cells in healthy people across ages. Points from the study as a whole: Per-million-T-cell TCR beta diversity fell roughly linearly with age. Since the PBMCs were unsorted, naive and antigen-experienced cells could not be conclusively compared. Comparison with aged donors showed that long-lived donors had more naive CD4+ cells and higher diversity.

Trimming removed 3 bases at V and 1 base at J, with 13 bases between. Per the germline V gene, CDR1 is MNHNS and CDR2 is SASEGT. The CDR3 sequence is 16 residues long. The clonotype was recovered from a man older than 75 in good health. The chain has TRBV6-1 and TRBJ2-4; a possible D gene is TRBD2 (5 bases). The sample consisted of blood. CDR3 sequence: CASSDGLGHAKNIQYF. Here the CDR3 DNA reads TGTGCCAGCAGTGATGGACTGGGCCATGCCAAAAACATTCAGTACTTC.